These T cell receptor beta chains were read from a single sample in a study of response to subunit inactivated influenza vaccine. A single record per CDR3 protein comes from TCRdb applying MiXCR to the RT-PCR reads. Of hundreds of thousands of distinct CDR3 sequences listed, roughly 11% are singletons. The sequencing used PBMCs from blood, collected 45 days after vaccination. The receptors were gathered from a man in his fifties or sixties who received an inactivated influenza vaccine. The CDR3 runs from the conserved cysteine through the conserved F or W. D genes are given only for firm matches. Clone size appears in some rows only: once, few, many, or a class for an expanded clone.

clone size,V gene,D gene,J gene,CDR3 protein,CDR3 DNA
-,TRBV7-9,TRBD1,TRBJ1-6,CASSFSTGESPLHF,TGTGCCAGCAGCTTTTCGACAGGGGAGTCACCCCTCCACTTT
-,TRBV7-8,TRBD1,TRBJ1-2,CASKEQGANYGYTF,TGTGCCAGCAAAGAACAGGGGGCTAACTATGGCTACACCTTC
many,TRBV12-3/TRBV12-4,-,TRBJ2-3,CASSLIEIWGSTDTQYF,TGTGCCAGCAGTTTAATTGAGATTTGGGGTTCCACAGATACGCAGTATTTT
few,TRBV24-1,-,TRBJ2-3,CATAETDTQYF,TGTGCCACCGCAGAAACAGATACGCAGTATTTT
few,TRBV7-2,-,TRBJ2-7,CASSLVEGPYEQYF,TGTGCCAGCAGCTTGGTAGAAGGTCCCTACGAGCAGTACTTC
few,TRBV5-1,TRBD1,TRBJ1-6,CASSLTGGDSPLHF,TGCGCCAGCAGCTTGACAGGGGGCGATTCACCCCTCCACTTT
-,TRBV29-1,-,TRBJ2-7,CSVVGGNEQYF,TGCAGCGTTGTCGGGGGAAACGAGCAGTACTTC
-,TRBV18,-,TRBJ2-7,CASSPRESYEQYF,TGTGCCAGCTCACCCCGGGAATCCTACGAGCAGTACTTC
few,TRBV20-1,TRBD1,TRBJ1-5,CSATPQGYSNQPQHF,TGCAGTGCTACCCCACAGGGGTATAGCAATCAGCCCCAGCATTTT
-,TRBV5-5,-,TRBJ2-7,CASSLRFTYEQYF,TGTGCCAGCAGCTTGAGATTCACCTACGAGCAGTACTTC
-,TRBV2,-,TRBJ1-2,CASSEASPNYGYTF,TGTGCCAGCAGTGAAGCGTCCCCTAACTATGGCTACACCTTC
few,TRBV19,-,TRBJ1-6,CASSPPGYSPLHF,TGTGCCAGCTCCCCACCAGGTTATTCACCCCTCCACTTT
-,TRBV6-1,TRBD1,TRBJ2-7,CASSDQKIRDREYEQYF,TGTGCCAGCAGTGATCAAAAGATCCGGGACAGAGAATACGAGCAGTACTTC
many,TRBV12-3/TRBV12-4,-,TRBJ2-3,CASTPGAWPGDTQYF,TGTGCCAGCACTCCCGGGGCGTGGCCTGGAGATACGCAGTATTTT
-,TRBV21-1,-,TRBJ2-7,CASSCWAGVYEQYF,TGTGCCAGCAGCTGCTGGGCGGGGGTCTACGAGCAGTACTTC
few,TRBV7-2,TRBD2,TRBJ2-1,CASSWTSGVNEQFF,TGTGCCAGCAGCTGGACTAGCGGGGTCAATGAGCAGTTCTTC
-,TRBV20-1,TRBD2,TRBJ2-1,CSARGPSGSPNEQFF,TGCAGTGCTAGAGGTCCGAGCGGGAGCCCCAATGAGCAGTTCTTC
many,TRBV5-6,-,TRBJ2-3,CASSLRATQYF,TGTGCCAGCAGCTTGCGGGCGACGCAGTATTTT
few,TRBV4-1,-,TRBJ2-7,CASSQGLRGFSYEQYF,TGCGCCAGCAGCCAGGGGCTGAGGGGTTTCTCCTACGAGCAGTACTTC
many,TRBV7-2,TRBD1,TRBJ1-5,CASSERTGSNQPQHF,TGTGCCAGCAGTGAACGGACAGGTAGCAATCAGCCCCAGCATTTT
-,TRBV12-3/TRBV12-4,TRBD1,TRBJ2-2,CASSDRVGTAPGTGELFF,TGTGCCAGCAGTGATAGGGTCGGGACAGCCCCAGGGACCGGGGAGCTGTTTTTT
few,TRBV4-1,-,TRBJ1-2,CASSQDSTSNYGYTF,TGCGCCAGCAGCCAAGATTCGACGTCTAACTATGGCTACACCTTC
few,TRBV12-3/TRBV12-4,-,TRBJ2-1,CASRPMGPRYNEQFF,TGTGCCAGCAGGCCGATGGGACCGCGGTACAATGAGCAGTTCTTC
many,TRBV15,-,TRBJ2-5,CATSRDMGFQETQYF,TGTGCCACCAGCAGAGATATGGGTTTCCAAGAGACCCAGTACTTC
many,TRBV5-1,-,TRBJ2-2,CASSLPGPNTGELFF,TGCGCCAGCAGCTTACCGGGGCCGAACACCGGGGAGCTGTTTTTT
few,TRBV20-1,-,TRBJ1-1,CSARDYLLGVDTEAFF,TGCAGTGCTAGAGATTATCTTCTTGGGGTCGACACTGAAGCTTTCTTT
many,TRBV5-1,-,TRBJ2-1,CASSPGNHNEQFF,TGCGCCAGCAGTCCCGGGAACCACAATGAGCAGTTCTTC
many,TRBV12-3/TRBV12-4,-,TRBJ2-1,CASSFRGNNEQFF,TGTGCCAGCAGTTTTAGGGGCAACAATGAGCAGTTCTTC
few,TRBV24-1,-,TRBJ1-2,CATSDKRESLAAFGGYTF,TGTGCCACCAGTGATAAGAGAGAGTCGTTGGCAGCCTTTGGTGGCTACACCTTC
-,TRBV5-1,TRBD2,TRBJ2-1,CASSFLAGGAYNEQFF,TGCGCCAGCAGCTTCCTCGCGGGAGGGGCCTACAATGAGCAGTTCTTC
many,TRBV7-9,-,TRBJ2-1,CASSLGNNEQFF,TGTGCCAGCAGCTTAGGTAACAATGAGCAGTTCTTC
-,TRBV12-1,-,TRBJ1-5,CASSFGIEAGNQPQHF,TGTGCCAGCAGCTTTGGAATCGAGGCGGGCAATCAGCCCCAGCATTTT
-,TRBV7-2,-,TRBJ2-7,CASSLSNYVRSLDEQYF,TGTGCCAGCAGCTTAAGTAATTATGTCCGAAGTTTGGACGAGCAGTACTTC
-,TRBV6-2/TRBV6-3,TRBD1,TRBJ2-1,CASRRQGVGYNEQFF,TGTGCCAGCAGAAGACAGGGGGTGGGCTACAATGAGCAGTTCTTC
-,TRBV20-1,TRBD2,TRBJ2-2,CSASPSGRADTGELFF,TGCAGTGCTAGCCCCTCCGGGAGGGCCGACACCGGGGAGCTGTTTTTT
-,TRBV5-1,-,TRBJ1-1,CASSEQTGVATEAFF,TGCGCCAGCAGCGAGCAGACAGGAGTCGCCACTGAAGCTTTCTTT
few,TRBV16,-,TRBJ2-1,CASSLNSGANEQFF,TGTGCCAGCAGTCTCAATTCAGGGGCCAATGAGCAGTTCTTC
-,TRBV3-1,TRBD1,TRBJ2-1,CASSTRDRSSYNEQFF,TGTGCCAGCAGCACCCGGGACAGGAGCTCCTACAATGAGCAGTTCTTC